A single sample gave rise to the 6 T cell receptor beta chains below, sequenced in a study of radiotherapy plus CTLA-4 blockade in lung cancer (dated by TCRdb to 2017 to 2018). To prepare the library, the immunoSEQ multiplex PCR assay was applied. Held by TCRdb, this immuneACCESS table contains in-frame sequences only and omits some clones. Under half of the omission traces to an unresolved V gene where checked; the cause of the rest is unknown. In all, the sample holds 35,000 to 45,000 clones, and approximately 72% of those were seen once. The ten most abundant clones make up roughly 11% of the sample. The sequences come from peripheral blood, collected from a patient treated with radiotherapy plus ipilimumab. These receptors originate from a human donor with non-small cell lung cancer who had stable disease on radiotherapy plus ipilimumab.

This clone was seen a single time. In DNA form, the CDR3 reads TGTGCCAGCAGCCGAGACTTCACTGAAGCTTTCTTT. Amino acids: CASSRDFTEAFF. The chain is built from TRBV11-3 and TRBJ1-1; the D is unclear. CDR1 and CDR2 (germline): SGHNT, YENEEA. Trimming stripped 5 bases from V and 4 bases from J, with 8 bases between. The CDR3 is 12 amino acids.

This clone was seen just once. V and J are TRBV6-5 and TRBJ2-7, with D possibly matching TRBD2 (6 bases). The germline gives CDR1 MNHEY, CDR2 SVGAGI. This CDR3 has 14 amino acids. V lost 5 bases and J lost 1, with 12 bases in between. CDR3 DNA: TGTGCCAGCAGTCGGGCGGGACTTTCCTACGAGCAGTACTTC. Translated, it gives CASSRAGLSYEQYF.

Written as DNA, the CDR3 is TGTGCCAGCAGCCCCCGGACAGGGATAATGTCACCCCTCCACTTT. Its protein is CASSPRTGIMSPLHF. The chain recombines TRBV11-1 with TRBJ1-6; 8 nucleotides match TRBD1. The CDR3 has 15 residues. Germline V gene lookup returns CDR1 SGHAT and CDR2 FQDESV (reference sequence). The trim removed 5 bases at V and 10 bases at J, leaving 10 bases unmatched.

The V gene is TRBV9, the J gene TRBJ1-2, with a tentative D call TRBD1 (5 bases). The CDR3 totals 16 residues. Trimming took off 3 bases at V and 4 bases at J, with 19 bases between the two ends. Looked up from germline, CDR1 is SGDLS and CDR2 is YYNGEE. CDR3 bases: TGTGCCAGCAGCGCGAACATCAGGGAGGTTAGCTATGGCTACACCTTC. It translates to CASSANIREVSYGYTF.

The chain joins TRBV5-1 to TRBJ2-7, with 10 bases identical to TRBD2. This CDR3 is built from 14 residues. V lost 6 bases to trimming and J lost 5 bases; unmatched junction nucleotides: 8. Per the germline V gene, CDR1 is SGHRS and CDR2 is YFSETQ. CDR3 sequence reads: CASIGSSGGDEQYF. The CDR3 DNA sequence: TGCGCCAGCATTGGGTCCAGCGGGGGGGACGAGCAGTACTTC.

This clone was detected only a few times. The gene calls are TRBV7-8 and TRBJ1-2, with 12 bases aligning to TRBD1. The germline V gene encodes CDR1 SGHVS and CDR2 FQNEAQ. CDR3 length: 15 amino acids. The ends lost 2 bases at V and 8 bases at J; junction bases unmatched: 6. The CDR3 DNA reads TGTGCCAGCAGCTTAATGGGACAGGGGGCCGGAGGCTACACCTTC. Translated: CASSLMGQGAGGYTF.